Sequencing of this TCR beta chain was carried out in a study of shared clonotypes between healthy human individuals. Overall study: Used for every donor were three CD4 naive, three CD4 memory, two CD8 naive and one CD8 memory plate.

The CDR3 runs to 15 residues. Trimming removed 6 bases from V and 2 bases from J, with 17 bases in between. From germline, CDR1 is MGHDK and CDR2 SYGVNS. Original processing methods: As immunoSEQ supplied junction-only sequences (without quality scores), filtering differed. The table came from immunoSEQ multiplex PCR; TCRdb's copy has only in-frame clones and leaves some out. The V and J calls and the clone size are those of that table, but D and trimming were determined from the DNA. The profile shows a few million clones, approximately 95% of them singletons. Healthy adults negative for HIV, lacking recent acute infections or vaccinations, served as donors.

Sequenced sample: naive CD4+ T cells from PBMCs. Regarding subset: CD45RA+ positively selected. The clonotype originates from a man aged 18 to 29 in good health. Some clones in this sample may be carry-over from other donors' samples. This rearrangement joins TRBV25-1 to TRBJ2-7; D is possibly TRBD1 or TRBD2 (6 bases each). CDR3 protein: CASSHPGGHPYEQYF. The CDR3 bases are TGTGCCAGCAGCCATCCCGGGGGACACCCCTACGAGCAGTACTTC.